A selection of T cell receptor beta chains follows, all from one sample in a study of shared clonotypes between healthy human individuals. The protocol was immunoSEQ multiplex PCR, while the TCRdb copy is restricted to in-frame clones and leaves out a portion. Of about 490,000 clones listed, 70% to 85% are singletons. Sequences were obtained from PBMCs. The receptors originated from a woman aged 35 to 49 in good health. Some clones in this sample may be carry-over from other donors' samples. Both conserved end residues are part of each CDR3. Fields, in order: J gene, D gene, V gene, clone size, CDR3 protein, CDR3 DNA. D genes are given only for firm matches. Clone size, where shown, is once, few, many, or a class for clones that have expanded.

J gene: TRBJ1-2
D gene: NA
V gene: TRBV4-1
clone size: NA
CDR3 protein: CASSSSGRGYGYTF
CDR3 DNA: TGCGCCAGCAGCTCAAGCGGCAGGGGCTATGGCTACACCTTC

J gene: TRBJ2-7
D gene: TRBD2
V gene: TRBV5-1
clone size: NA
CDR3 protein: CASSLSGLAASASYEQYF
CDR3 DNA: TGCGCCAGCAGCTTGTCGGGACTAGCTGCCTCGGCTTCTTACGAGCAGTACTTC

J gene: TRBJ2-7
D gene: NA
V gene: TRBV6-1
clone size: NA
CDR3 protein: CASSESAGSSYEQYF
CDR3 DNA: TGTGCCAGCAGTGAATCCGCTGGAAGCTCCTACGAGCAGTACTTC

J gene: TRBJ1-2
D gene: NA
V gene: TRBV14
clone size: few
CDR3 protein: CASSQDGGRNYGYTF
CDR3 DNA: TGTGCCAGCAGCCAAGATGGGGGACGCAACTATGGCTACACCTTC

J gene: TRBJ2-3
D gene: NA
V gene: TRBV7-6
clone size: NA
CDR3 protein: CASSLPSGDTQYF
CDR3 DNA: TGTGCCAGCAGCCTACCCTCGGGAGATACGCAGTATTTT

J gene: TRBJ1-4
D gene: NA
V gene: TRBV28
clone size: few
CDR3 protein: CASSLGRVYEKLFF
CDR3 DNA: TGTGCCAGCAGTTTGGGCAGGGTGTATGAAAAACTGTTTTTT

J gene: TRBJ2-1
D gene: TRBD2
V gene: TRBV5-1
clone size: NA
CDR3 protein: CASSRPGRGVWDEQFF
CDR3 DNA: TGCGCCAGCAGCCGCCCTGGGCGGGGGGTTTGGGATGAGCAGTTCTTC

J gene: TRBJ1-5
D gene: TRBD1
V gene: TRBV15
clone size: NA
CDR3 protein: CATRTGTNQPQHF
CDR3 DNA: TGTGCCACAAGGACAGGGACGAATCAGCCCCAGCATTTT

J gene: TRBJ2-2
D gene: NA
V gene: TRBV2
clone size: few
CDR3 protein: CASNTASTGELFF
CDR3 DNA: TGTGCCAGCAATACAGCCAGCACCGGGGAGCTGTTTTTT

J gene: TRBJ2-5
D gene: NA
V gene: TRBV5-1
clone size: NA
CDR3 protein: CASSLGDLKQGETQYF
CDR3 DNA: TGCGCCAGCAGCTTAGGAGATCTCAAACAGGGCGAGACCCAGTACTTC

J gene: TRBJ2-2
D gene: TRBD1
V gene: TRBV11-2
clone size: once
CDR3 protein: CASSKPTGANTGELFF
CDR3 DNA: TGTGCCAGCAGCAAACCGACAGGGGCGAACACCGGGGAGCTGTTTTTT

J gene: TRBJ2-5
D gene: NA
V gene: TRBV4-2
clone size: NA
CDR3 protein: CASSQDQASRGTQYF
CDR3 DNA: TGTGCCAGCAGCCAAGATCAGGCTAGCCGAGGGACCCAGTACTTC

J gene: TRBJ2-4
D gene: NA
V gene: TRBV19
clone size: NA
CDR3 protein: CASSINPGDIQYF
CDR3 DNA: TGTGCCAGTAGTATTAACCCTGGGGACATTCAGTACTTC

J gene: TRBJ2-1
D gene: NA
V gene: TRBV29-1
clone size: NA
CDR3 protein: CSVVGDGDIVNEQFF
CDR3 DNA: TGCAGCGTTGTAGGGGATGGGGACATTGTGAATGAGCAGTTCTTC

J gene: TRBJ2-2
D gene: NA
V gene: TRBV30
clone size: NA
CDR3 protein: CAWNNRSPGELFF
CDR3 DNA: TGTGCCTGGAACAACCGGTCGCCCGGGGAGCTGTTTTTT

J gene: TRBJ1-5
D gene: NA
V gene: TRBV15
clone size: NA
CDR3 protein: CATSRYRVGQPQHF
CDR3 DNA: TGTGCCACCAGCAGATACAGGGTAGGTCAGCCCCAGCATTTT

J gene: TRBJ1-2
D gene: TRBD1
V gene: TRBV30
clone size: many
CDR3 protein: CAWRGDRHGYTF
CDR3 DNA: TGTGCCTGGAGGGGGGACAGGCATGGCTACACCTTC

J gene: TRBJ2-7
D gene: TRBD2
V gene: TRBV28
clone size: NA
CDR3 protein: CASSLAGGDTYEQYF
CDR3 DNA: TGTGCCAGCAGTTTAGCGGGAGGTGACACCTACGAGCAGTACTTC

J gene: TRBJ2-1
D gene: TRBD2
V gene: TRBV11-2
clone size: NA
CDR3 protein: CASSPLSGRINEQFF
CDR3 DNA: TGTGCCAGCAGCCCCCTCAGCGGGAGAATAAATGAGCAGTTCTTC